This T cell receptor beta chain originates from a study of T cell responses to AZD1222 COVID-19 vaccine. Study-level findings and limits: There were vaccine-associated CD4 TCRs across spike, dominant at 160-218 and 743-854.

About this clone itself: Its antigen is still unknown.

Sequencing was performed with immunoSEQ multiplex PCR; in TCRdb, only in-frame clones are kept and a portion is missing. The table includes 90,000 to 120,000 clones, around nine tenths detected once. The CDR3 extends over 14 amino acids. Deletions cut 2 bases from V and 3 bases from J, with 8 bases between. Germline loops: CDR1 LNHDA, CDR2 SQIVND (reference sequence). The sequencing here drew on peripheral blood, taken 28 days after the second dose of the MenACWY control vaccine. V is TRBV19 and J is TRBJ1-5; D is undetermined. The TCR was taken from an adult who received the MenACWY meningococcal vaccine as a control. This CDR3 is CASSIPGFNQPQHF. The CDR3 DNA reads TGTGCCAGTAGTATACCGGGCTTCAATCAGCCCCAGCATTTT.